This T cell receptor beta chain was recovered during a study of blood T cells in healthy people across ages. On the study more broadly: Template switching captured about one barcoded beta molecule per two T cells.

Each sample had at least 6 million PBMCs isolated. A remark on this clonotype: Its specificity is not known.

Study results and caveats: Possibly, changes in expanded clonotypes were confounded because donor CMV status was unknown. A conclusive naive versus antigen-experienced comparison was prevented by the unsorted PBMCs.

Primers used in a second PCR of roughly 6 to 11 cycles were a sample-barcoded 5' primer and a J-beta primer mix. TCRdb recomputed calls from the 5' RACE reads with MiXCR, one row per CDR3 protein. This table holds some 920,000 distinct CDR3 sequences, roughly 47% found once. This CDR3 comprises 16 residues. The germline V and J ends were trimmed by 4 bases and 3 bases, with 17 bases remaining between them. Per germline, CDR1 SEHNR and CDR2 FQNEAQ (reference sequence). The sequence was obtained from a woman aged 55-70 years in good health. The sequenced sample consisted of blood. The chain has TRBV7-9 and TRBJ2-3; no definite D call. The chain's CDR3 is CASSSSAATRTDTQYF. CDR3 nucleotide sequence: TGTGCCAGCAGCTCGAGCGCTGCCACGCGGACAGATACGCAGTATTTT.